Below, one T cell receptor (beta chain) is given with its context. Its binding antigen is unknown. No qualities accompany the bases; no much larger clone lies one base away. The germline ends are 7 bases apart after V is trimmed by 6 bases and J by 16 bases. The CDR3, from cysteine to phenylalanine, totals 8 residues. Only the CDR3 region is kept as DNA, spanning 24 bases read in frame from base 1. Library creation used the immunoSEQ multiplex PCR assay. DNA from the cultured and isolated CD4+ T cells underwent TCR beta CDR3 sequencing. The source study handled its data this way. Non-productive TCR sequences were discarded, and reads were trimmed to the CDR3 region, with only CDR3s of 7 or more amino acids retained. The MANAFEST web app was used to identify antigen-specific clonotypes by comparing expansion in peptide wells with expansion in reference cultures. To be called positive, a clone needed expansion at FDR<0.05 compared with the reference and with all other wells, an odds ratio greater than 5, and a frequency greater than 0.1% in two replicate wells. A clonotype was defined as cross-reactive if the clonotype was significantly expanded both in SARS-CoV-2 spike wells and in at least one common cold coronavirus spike condition. CDR3 similarity was assessed by Levenshtein distance using the stringdist R package, and unrooted trees were constructed with ape in R 3.6.1. As stored in TCRdb, this immuneACCESS dataset retains in-frame rearrangements with V and J assigned. A fraction of the clones does not appear; measured against another copy, unresolved V genes explain less than half of the discrepancy, and the remainder lacks a known reason. V, J and clone size are those of that table, while D and trimming were read from the DNA. The sample includes tens of thousands of clones, with about 81% observed a single time. The top ten constitute approximately 29% of the sample.

The sample comes from a study of vaccination effects on CD4 cells after COVID-19 (dated by TCRdb to 2021 to 2024). With respect to the entire study: Participants received two doses of either the BNT162b2 or the mRNA-1273 mRNA SARS-CoV-2 vaccine. SARS-CoV-2 spike-specific CD4+ TCR repertoires from before and after mRNA vaccination were compared in COVID-19 convalescent patients and in infection-naive vaccine recipients. Altogether, over 9 COVID-19 convalescent patients and several SARS-CoV-2-naive healthy vaccine recipients made up the full study. Cultures from other donors in the study were sequenced with the Oncomine TCR Beta short-read assay on an Illumina iSeq 100. Points the paper makes about the study in general: Marked clonal contraction was observed in both infection-induced and vaccine-induced clones at late post-vaccination timepoints, consistent with waning T cell responses. Limitations of the study were the small number of convalescent patients and the absence of early post-infection timepoints. Among healthy vaccine recipients, nearly all vaccine-induced clones were SARS-CoV-2 mono-reactive, and only 1 of 255 was cross-reactive with common cold coronaviruses.

In the ViraFEST assay, PBMC were stimulated with viral peptide pools, and TCR sequencing was then used to find antigen-specific CD4+ T cell clonotypes based on their expansion. After more than nine days of culture, CD4+ T cells were isolated with the EasySep CD4+ T cell isolation kit. Healthy vaccine recipients had no prior SARS-CoV-2 infection, confirmed by negative nucleocapsid antibodies before and after vaccination. Each well held two million PBMC cultured in IMDM containing 5% human AB serum, 9.5 to 10 IU/ml IL-2 and gentamicin, along with roughly 10 ug/ml peptides. Half of the culture medium was replaced with fresh IL-2-containing medium on days 3 and 7. Unless noted otherwise, every peptide stimulation condition was grown in triplicate wells. Using Ficoll-Paque Plus gradient centrifugation, PBMC were separated from whole blood and then either used fresh or cryopreserved at -140C. The spike proteins of SARS-CoV-2 and of the common cold coronaviruses HCoV-NL63, HCoV-OC43 and HCoV-229E were spanned by overlapping peptide pools. The QIAamp micro DNA kit was used to extract genomic DNA from the cultured CD4+ T cells.

The chain was built from TRBV12-3 or TRBV12-4 and TRBJ1-5; the D gene identity is not certain. The specimen comprised CD4+ T cells from PBMCs cultured with SARS-CoV-2 spike peptides, sampled before COVID-19 vaccination. The sample's cell subset or site, from its label and the paper: SARS-CoV-2 spike overlapping peptide pool stimulation. This receptor was obtained from a human donor who received a COVID-19 vaccine. The CDR3 here reads CASSPPHF. The nucleotide sequence is given as TGTGCCAGCAGCCCCCCCCATTTT.